A selection of T cell receptor beta chains follows, all from one sample in a study of control samples from healthy donors and cancer patients. The protocol was immunoSEQ multiplex PCR, while the TCRdb copy is restricted to in-frame clones and leaves out a portion. Of about 170,000 clones listed, just under 95% are singletons. The sequenced material came from blood. The receptors here all came from a woman aged 60-75 years in good health. The CDR3 runs from the conserved cysteine through the conserved F or W.

J,V,CDR3
TRBJ2-7,TRBV2,CASRQPAGERAYEQYF
TRBJ2-1,TRBV5-4,CASSPAGGAVYNEQFF
TRBJ2-3,TRBV3-1/TRBV3-2,CASSNSTLLATDTQYF
TRBJ2-1,TRBV5-1,CASTLAGGPYEQFF
TRBJ1-6,TRBV4-1,CASSQRGKNSPLHF
TRBJ2-5,TRBV6-2/TRBV6-3,CASSSGQDYQETQYF
TRBJ2-5,TRBV7-2,CASSPGVAGGPVQETQYF
TRBJ2-5,TRBV2,CASSDAYRDGETQYF
TRBJ1-2,TRBV6-2/TRBV6-3,CASSISGQSYGYTF
TRBJ2-4,TRBV4-2,CASSKSERQDGNIQYF
TRBJ2-7,TRBV7-2,CASSLARGDEQYF
TRBJ1-5,TRBV10-3,CAIKGGQGRDDQPQHF
TRBJ1-6,TRBV18,CASSPDTGVGNSPLHF
TRBJ2-3,TRBV29-1,CSVGGDGRTDTQYF
TRBJ2-4,TRBV2,CASTDPVGDSKNIQYF
TRBJ2-3,TRBV6-2/TRBV6-3,CASSSPRKGTDTQYF
TRBJ1-2,TRBV18,CASSPDRGYGYTF
TRBJ1-4,TRBV18,CASSPRTTGGNEKLFF
TRBJ2-3,TRBV5-4,CASSLKASGGFTDTQYF
TRBJ2-5,TRBV5-1,CASSLTPEGGGETQYF
TRBJ1-1,TRBV5-5,CASSLEGGAGTEAFF
TRBJ1-2,TRBV12-3/TRBV12-4,CASSWGDYGYTF
TRBJ2-1,TRBV3-1/TRBV3-2,CASSHLSGTGGSGEQFF
TRBJ2-1,TRBV7-2,CASSLGNLGLSYNEQFF
TRBJ2-1,TRBV6-6,CASRATGGFYNEQFF
TRBJ1-2,TRBV1,CTSSQHRGTRYGYTF
TRBJ1-1,TRBV10-3,CAISNGNTEAFF
TRBJ1-1,TRBV19,CASSIPTTGGTEAFF
TRBJ1-1,TRBV29-1,CSVLMPQGPAEAFF
TRBJ1-1,TRBV19,CASHSNGPPRLNIAMNTEAFF
TRBJ2-7,TRBV2,CASSEAAASGRF
TRBJ1-6,TRBV2,CASSGGQGDSPLHF
TRBJ1-1,TRBV6-2/TRBV6-3,CASSYSRGRGTEAFF